This TCR beta chain was identified during a study of T cell repertoires in cytomegalovirus infection. Study information: Both CMV infection and a matching HLA type were indicated by public TCR beta signatures.

A remark on this clonotype: Its antigen is unknown. Sequence at one end of the junction differs from germline and may be a read error.

TCRdb independently ran MiXCR on the reads; one entry per CDR3 protein. The data show around 900,000 distinct CDR3 sequences, approximately 31% seen once. The CDR3 has 13 amino acids. This chain connects TRBV12-3 or TRBV12-4 to TRBJ2-3; D gene ambiguous. The sequence was obtained from a human donor in good health (CMV status not recorded). Some clones in this sample may be carry-over from other donors' samples. The material sequenced was cultured CD8+ T cells from PBMCs, taken from culture after CMV antigen stimulation. In DNA form, the CDR3 reads TGCGCACTTAAGGCCATGGACACAGATACGCAGTATTTT. Translation: CALKAMDTDTQYF.